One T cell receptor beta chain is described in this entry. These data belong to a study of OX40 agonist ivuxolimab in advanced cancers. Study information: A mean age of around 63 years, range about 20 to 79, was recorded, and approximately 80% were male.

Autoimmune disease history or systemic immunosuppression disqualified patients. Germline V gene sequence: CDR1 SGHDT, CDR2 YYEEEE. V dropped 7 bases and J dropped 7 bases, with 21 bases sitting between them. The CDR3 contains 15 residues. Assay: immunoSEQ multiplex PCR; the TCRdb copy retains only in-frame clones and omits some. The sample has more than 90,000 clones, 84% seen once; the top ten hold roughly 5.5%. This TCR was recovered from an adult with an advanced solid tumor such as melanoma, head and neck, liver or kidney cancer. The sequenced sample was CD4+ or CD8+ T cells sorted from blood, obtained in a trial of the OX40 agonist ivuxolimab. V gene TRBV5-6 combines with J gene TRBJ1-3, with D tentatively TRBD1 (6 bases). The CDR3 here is CASLKGGLPKNTIYF. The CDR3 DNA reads TGTGCCAGCCTCAAAGGGGGTTTGCCTAAGAACACCATATATTTT.